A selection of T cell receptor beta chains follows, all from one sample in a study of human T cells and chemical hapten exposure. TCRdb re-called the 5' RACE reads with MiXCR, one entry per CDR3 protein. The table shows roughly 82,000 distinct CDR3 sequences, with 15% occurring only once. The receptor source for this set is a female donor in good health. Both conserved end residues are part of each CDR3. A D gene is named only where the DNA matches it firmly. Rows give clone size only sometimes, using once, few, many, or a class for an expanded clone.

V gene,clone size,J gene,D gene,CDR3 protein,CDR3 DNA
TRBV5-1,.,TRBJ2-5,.,CASSLWLQETQYF,TGCGCCAGCAGCTTGTGGTTACAAGAGACCCAGTACTTC
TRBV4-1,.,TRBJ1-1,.,CASSLQRGKGTEAFF,TGCGCCAGCAGCCTACAGAGAGGGAAGGGTACTGAAGCTTTCTTT
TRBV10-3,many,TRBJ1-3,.,CAISERGRWETPYTPF,TGTGCCATCAGTGAGCGAGGACGTTGGGAAACACCATATACCCCGTTT
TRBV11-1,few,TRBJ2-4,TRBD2,CASSYSSSSGRSKNIQYF,TGTGCCAGCAGCTATTCCTCCTCTAGCGGGAGATCCAAAAACATTCAGTACTTC
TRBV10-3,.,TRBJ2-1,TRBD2,CATRLTGTSGMSAYNEQFF,TGTGCCACCAGACTGACCGGGACTAGCGGGATGTCGGCCTACAATGAGCAGTTCTTC
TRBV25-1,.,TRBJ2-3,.,CASGDRTLTDTQYF,TGTGCCAGCGGGGATCGGACCCTCACAGATACGCAGTATTTT
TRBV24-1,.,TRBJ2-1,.,CATEGYNEQFF,TGTGCCACGGAGGGGTACAATGAGCAGTTCTTC
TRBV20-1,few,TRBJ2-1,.,CSAPPWSGNEQFF,TGCAGTGCTCCACCCTGGAGCGGGAATGAGCAGTTCTTC
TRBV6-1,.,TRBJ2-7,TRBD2,CASSGTSGNEQYF,TGTGCCAGCAGTGGGACTAGCGGCAACGAGCAGTACTTC
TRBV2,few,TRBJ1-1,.,CASVQLGGRNTEAFF,TGTGCCAGCGTTCAGCTGGGGGGTAGGAACACTGAAGCTTTCTTT
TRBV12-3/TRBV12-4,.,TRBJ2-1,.,CASRLGLPVDEQFF,TGTGCCAGCAGACTCGGGCTACCAGTCGATGAGCAGTTCTTC
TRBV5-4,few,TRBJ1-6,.,CASSLFGRSYNSPLHF,TGTGCCAGCAGCCTGTTCGGTCGGTCCTATAATTCACCCCTCCACTTT
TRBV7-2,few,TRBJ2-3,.,CASSPEVTQYF,TGTGCCAGCAGCCCCGAAGTTACGCAGTATTTT
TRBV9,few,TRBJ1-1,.,CASSVENTEAFF,TGTGCCAGCAGCGTCGAGAACACTGAAGCTTTCTTT
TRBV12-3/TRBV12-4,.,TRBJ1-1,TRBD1,CASSSTGSEAFF,TGTGCCAGCAGCTCGACAGGGTCTGAAGCTTTCTTT
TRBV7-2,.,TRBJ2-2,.,CASTFTGGSITGELFF,TGTGCCAGCACCTTTACTGGGGGGTCGATCACCGGGGAGCTGTTTTTT
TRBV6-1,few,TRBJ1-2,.,CASSDLAALTGGYTF,TGTGCCAGCAGTGACCTCGCGGCCCTCACGGGGGGCTACACCTTC
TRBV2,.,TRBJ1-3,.,CASSEAGRGAGNTIYF,TGTGCCAGCAGTGAAGCAGGAAGAGGGGCTGGAAACACCATATATTTT
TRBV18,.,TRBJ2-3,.,CASSPGKTDTQYF,TGTGCCAGCTCACCGGGAAAGACAGATACGCAGTATTTT
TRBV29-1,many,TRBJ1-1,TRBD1,CSADRGWGMNTEAFF,TGCAGCGCCGACAGGGGGTGGGGAATGAACACTGAAGCTTTCTTT
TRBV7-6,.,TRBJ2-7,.,CASSGKPGRYEQYF,TGTGCCAGCAGCGGAAAACCAGGGAGGTACGAGCAGTACTTC
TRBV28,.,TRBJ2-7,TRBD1,CASSSATGGEYEQYF,TGTGCCAGCAGTTCGGCGACAGGGGGCGAATACGAGCAGTACTTC
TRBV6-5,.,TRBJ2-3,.,CASSDRSGTDTQYF,TGTGCCAGCAGTGACAGGTCTGGCACAGATACGCAGTATTTT
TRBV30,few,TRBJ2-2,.,CAWRGLRDTGELFF,TGTGCCTGGAGAGGTCTAAGGGACACCGGGGAGCTGTTTTTT
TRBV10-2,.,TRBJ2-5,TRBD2,CASSPQLAGGLETQYF,TGCGCCAGCAGTCCCCAGCTAGCGGGGGGGCTCGAGACCCAGTACTTC
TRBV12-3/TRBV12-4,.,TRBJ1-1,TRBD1,CASSDRGLTNTEAFF,TGTGCCAGCAGTGACAGGGGGCTGACTAACACTGAAGCTTTCTTT
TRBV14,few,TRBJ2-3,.,CASSHLYTDTQYF,TGTGCCAGCAGCCATCTGTACACAGATACGCAGTATTTT
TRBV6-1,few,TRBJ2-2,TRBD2,CASVGLAGAAGELFF,TGTGCCAGCGTTGGACTAGCGGGTGCGGCCGGGGAGCTGTTTTTT
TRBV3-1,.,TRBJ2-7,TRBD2,CASSGWAGVRMSWEQYF,TGTGCCAGCAGCGGGTGGGCGGGAGTAAGAATGAGTTGGGAGCAGTACTTC
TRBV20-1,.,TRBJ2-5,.,CSARIEETQYF,TGCAGTGCTAGAATAGAAGAGACCCAGTACTTC
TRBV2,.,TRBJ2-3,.,CASRMTISTDTQYF,TGTGCCAGCAGAATGACAATTAGCACAGATACGCAGTATTTT
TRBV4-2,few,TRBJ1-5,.,CASSRGDNQPQHF,TGTGCCAGCAGCAGGGGGGACAATCAGCCCCAGCATTTT
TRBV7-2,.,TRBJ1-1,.,CASSLSTGNTEAFF,TGTGCCAGCAGCTTAAGTACGGGGAACACTGAAGCTTTCTTT
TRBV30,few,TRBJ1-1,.,CAWSVVSAEAFF,TGTGCCTGGAGTGTTGTCTCGGCTGAAGCTTTCTTT
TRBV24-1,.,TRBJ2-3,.,CATSDQPWGTSTDTQYF,TGTGCCACCAGTGACCAACCCTGGGGGACGAGCACAGATACGCAGTATTTT
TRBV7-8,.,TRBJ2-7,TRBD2,CASSLLAGAYEQYF,TGTGCCAGCAGCTTATTAGCGGGAGCCTACGAGCAGTACTTC
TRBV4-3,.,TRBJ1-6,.,CASSQGLDAVSPLHF,TGCGCCAGCAGCCAAGGGCTGGACGCGGTATCACCCCTCCACTTT
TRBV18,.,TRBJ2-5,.,CASSPSSTGETQYF,TGTGCCAGCTCACCATCCTCTACTGGAGAGACCCAGTACTTC
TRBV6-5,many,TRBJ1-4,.,CASSYLTGEKLFF,TGTGCCAGCAGTTACCTTACAGGGGAAAAACTGTTTTTT
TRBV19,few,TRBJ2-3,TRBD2,CASSRGGAGELPDTQYF,TGTGCCAGTAGTAGGGGCGGAGCGGGGGAGTTGCCAGATACGCAGTATTTT
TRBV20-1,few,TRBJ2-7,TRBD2,CSARGGSWNEQYF,TGCAGTGCTAGAGGCGGGAGTTGGAACGAGCAGTACTTC
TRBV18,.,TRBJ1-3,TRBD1,CASSPGQGTRNTIYF,TGTGCCAGCTCACCGGGACAGGGAACCAGAAACACCATATATTTT
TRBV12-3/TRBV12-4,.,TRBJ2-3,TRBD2,CASIPSGEIHTQYF,TGTGCCAGCATTCCGAGCGGGGAGATCCATACGCAGTATTTT
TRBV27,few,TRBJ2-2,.,CASSFLQGGTGELFF,TGTGCCAGCAGTTTTCTTCAGGGCGGCACCGGGGAGCTGTTTTTT
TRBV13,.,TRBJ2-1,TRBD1,CASSWGQGAGNEQFF,TGTGCCAGCAGCTGGGGTCAGGGGGCTGGGAATGAGCAGTTCTTC
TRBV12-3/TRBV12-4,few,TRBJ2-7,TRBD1,CASSYHRGEQYF,TGTGCCAGCAGTTACCACAGGGGCGAGCAGTACTTC
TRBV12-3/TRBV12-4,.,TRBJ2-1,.,CASSLVRNEQFF,TGTGCCAGCAGTTTAGTTCGGAATGAGCAGTTCTTC
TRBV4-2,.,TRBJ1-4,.,CASSQELMLGEKLFF,TGTGCCAGCAGCCAAGAATTAATGTTAGGAGAAAAACTGTTTTTT
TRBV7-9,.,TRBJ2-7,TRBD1,CASSSYAGQGTYEQYF,TGTGCCAGCAGCTCATACGCGGGACAGGGGACCTACGAGCAGTACTTC
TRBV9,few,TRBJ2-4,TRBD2,CASSVEGSGGYIQYF,TGTGCCAGCAGCGTAGAGGGTAGCGGGGGTTACATTCAGTACTTC
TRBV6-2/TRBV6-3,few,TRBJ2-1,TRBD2,CASSSPRGGGRYNEQFF,TGTGCCAGCAGTTCCCCACGCGGCGGGGGACGCTACAATGAGCAGTTCTTC